The sequence of this TCR beta chain was determined in a study of blood T cell repertoires in COVID-19. Overall study context: PBMCs, B-cell-depleted T cells, or T cells were the source of the cDNA or gDNA that made up the material.

The CDR3 has 13 amino acids. Per germline, CDR1 MNHEY and CDR2 SVGAGI. V was clipped by 8 bases and J by 3 bases; unmatched bases: 6. Sequencing used immunoSEQ multiplex PCR; TCRdb keeps in-frame clones, though not all of them. This table has approximately 180,000 clones, roughly nine tenths appearing once. Living in 24 US areas, the participants were between roughly 18 and 90 years of age. Clinical history reported by participants formed the basis on which cohorts were assigned. The sequenced material came from PBMCs or T cells enriched from blood (not recorded which). V is TRBV6-5 and J is TRBJ2-7; 8 nucleotides match TRBD1. This receptor was obtained from a human donor with acute COVID-19. The donor label of this sample is uncertain. The CDR3 bases are TGTGCCAGCGGGGGACAGGTCTTCTACGAGCAGTACTTC. It encodes CASGGQVFYEQYF.